The 6 T cell receptor beta chains reported below all come from one sample, sequenced in a study of STAT5B mutations in CD4+ large granular lymphocyte leukemia. Clones were read by immunoSEQ multiplex PCR, and TCRdb kept only the in-frame ones, dropping some. Seen here are about 40,000 clones, roughly 84% observed once, and the top ten hold approximately 0.32%. The sequenced material came from CD4+ T cells from blood buffy coats. The origin of the receptors is a human donor in good health.

The rearrangement joins TRBV27 to TRBJ2-2; TRBD1 agrees at 9 bases. CDR3 length equals 16 residues. CDR1 MNHEY and CDR2 SMNVEV come from the germline V gene (reference sequence). Germline trimming cut 3 bases from V and 3 bases from J; bases unmatched to any gene: 5. The CDR3 DNA sequence: TGTGCCAGCAGTTTTGCGGGACAGGGTTACACCGGGGAGCTGTTTTTT. Translation: CASSFAGQGYTGELFF.

The gene calls are TRBV19 and TRBJ1-5; D is unresolved. V shed 5 bases and J shed 0 bases, with 11 bases lying between them. The CDR3 contains 15 residues. From germline, CDR1 is LNHDA and CDR2 SQIVND (reference sequence). CDR3 sequence: CASSLSEYSNQPQHF. CDR3 DNA: TGTGCCAGTAGTCTATCTGAATATAGCAATCAGCCCCAGCATTTT.

The chain recombines TRBV28 with TRBJ2-1; D may be TRBD1 (6 bases). The CDR3 sequence is 14 residues long. The V end was cut by 2 bases, the J end by 6 bases, with 11 bases between. Germline loops: CDR1 MDHEN, CDR2 SYDVKM. The CDR3 spells CASSLGQGSNEQFF. The CDR3 region has the DNA TGTGCCAGCAGTTTAGGCCAGGGGTCCAATGAGCAGTTCTTC.

The J gene is TRBJ1-1, the V gene TRBV9; D ambiguous. This CDR3 comprises 15 residues. Trimming shortened V by 3 bases and J by 5 bases, and 17 bases separated the two germline ends. Germline CDR1 SGDLS, CDR2 YYNGEE. Here the CDR3 reads CASSAPFPRWTEAFF. The CDR3 region has the DNA TGTGCCAGCAGCGCACCGTTTCCCCGGTGGACTGAAGCTTTCTTT. The complete variable domain, with remaining parts taken from reference TRBV9 and TRBJ1-1, reads DSGVTQTPKHLITATGQRVTLRCSPRSGDLSVYWYQQSLDQGLQFLIQYYNGEERAKGNILERFSAQQFPDLHSELNLSSLELGDSALYFCASSAPFPRWTEAFFGQGTRLTVV.

The chain has TRBV7-3 and TRBJ2-2; perhaps TRBD1 as D (6 bases). Germline V lookup: CDR1 SGHTA, CDR2 FQGTGA. CDR3 length: 13 amino acids. V lost 6 bases, J lost 1 base, and 6 bases lay in between. CDR3 region: CASRDRNTGELFF. The CDR3 DNA follows: TGTGCCAGCAGGGACAGGAACACCGGGGAGCTGTTTTTT.

The gene calls are TRBV28 and TRBJ2-3; 8 nucleotides align to TRBD2. Germline V gene sequence: CDR1 MDHEN, CDR2 SYDVKM. Unmatched junction bases numbered 11, after V lost 5 bases and J lost 4 bases. The CDR3 has 16 amino acids. CDR3 loop: CASSQERGGGADTQYF. CDR3 DNA: TGTGCCAGCAGTCAGGAACGGGGGGGCGGGGCAGATACGCAGTATTTT.